The 30 T cell receptor beta chains listed next were all sequenced from one sample in a study of cytomegalovirus exposure and HLA in healthy donors. PCR amplification relied on 60 Vbeta primers (plus 13 Jbeta primers). Sequencing used immunoSEQ multiplex PCR; TCRdb keeps in-frame clones, though not all of them. Here the sample spans about 180,000 clones, 75% to 85% being singletons. Sequencing used PBMCs. The receptors shown here come from a man younger than 35 in good health and CMV-seronegative.

This chain uses TRBV5-1 with TRBJ2-3, with a possible D match to TRBD2 (5 bases). From germline, CDR1 is SGHRS and CDR2 YFSETQ. V lost 6 bases to trimming and J lost 4 bases, with 6 bases between them. The CDR3 runs to 11 residues. CDR3 DNA sequence: TGCGCCAGCACAGCGGCAGATACGCAGTATTTT. Translation: CASTAADTQYF.

This clone was picked up one time. V is TRBV2 and J is TRBJ1-5; D remains ambiguous. Germline V CDR1 and CDR2: SNHLY, FYNNEI. Trimming stripped 6 bases from V and 4 bases from J, with 7 bases between. The CDR3 is made up of 12 amino acids. The CDR3 DNA reads TGTGCCAGCAGACAGCCTAATCAGCCCCAGCATTTT. Translating gives CASRQPNQPQHF.

The rearrangement joins TRBV28 to TRBJ2-1; TRBD2 matches 8 bases. V dropped 5 bases and J dropped 2; count of bases not matched to a gene: 8. This CDR3 comprises 16 residues. CDR1 MDHEN and CDR2 SYDVKM come from the germline V gene. The CDR3 DNA reads TGTGCCAGCAGTAGCGGGGCGGGAGGTGCCTACAATGAGCAGTTCTTC. It codes for CASSSGAGGAYNEQFF.

The J gene is TRBJ1-1, the V gene TRBV29-1; D gene unclear. In germline, CDR1 is SQVTM, CDR2 ANQGSEA. This CDR3 comprises 13 residues. V lost 3 bases, J lost 0 bases, and 8 bases lay in between. CDR3 sequence reads: CSVDDIMNTEAFF. CDR3 sequence (DNA): TGCAGCGTTGATGACATCATGAACACTGAAGCTTTCTTT.

V gene TRBV7-2 combines with J gene TRBJ2-7; the match to TRBD2 covers 13 bases. The CDR3 has 17 residues. V trimming: 0 bases; J trimming: 3 bases; junction bases outside the gene matches: 5. Germline V gives CDR1 SGHTA, CDR2 FQGNSA. The CDR3: CASSLATTSGRVYEQYF. The CDR3 nucleotides are TGTGCCAGCAGCTTAGCTACAACTAGCGGGAGGGTCTACGAGCAGTACTTC.

The V and J genes are TRBV15 and TRBJ2-1, with a weak D call TRBD2 (5 bases). Germline CDR1 and CDR2: LNHNV and YYDKDF (reference sequence). The length of the CDR3 is 14 residues. Trimming pared 0 bases from V and 2 bases from J, leaving 5 bases between. CDR3 amino acids: CATSRERAYNEQFF. The DNA of the CDR3 is TGTGCCACCAGCAGAGAGCGGGCCTACAATGAGCAGTTCTTC.

V gene TRBV5-1 combines with J gene TRBJ1-1; D is uncertain. The germline V gene has CDR1 SGHRS and CDR2 YFSETQ. CDR3 size: 16 residues. V was shortened by 0 bases and J by 3 bases, with 15 bases between the two germline ends. Written as DNA, the CDR3 is TGCGCCAGCAGCTTGGTCGTAGGAGGGATGGACACTGAAGCTTTCTTT. Translation gives CASSLVVGGMDTEAFF.

The chain has TRBV7-2 and TRBJ2-7; D not resolved. The germline V gene encodes CDR1 SGHTA and CDR2 FQGNSA. CDR3 length: 13 residues. Trimming removed 1 base at V and 10 bases at J, with 14 bases between. In nucleotides, the CDR3 is TGTGCCAGCAGCTTAGATGGAGCCCGTCGACAGTACTTC. Protein product: CASSLDGARRQYF.

The J gene is TRBJ2-7, the V gene TRBV4-2, with D possibly TRBD1 on 6 matching bases. Trimming pared 1 base from V and 2 bases from J, leaving 15 bases between. The germline CDR1 and CDR2 sequences are LGHNA and YNFKEQ. This CDR3 comprises 16 residues. The CDR3 spells CASSQGSTGLAYEQYF. The CDR3 nucleotides read TGTGCCAGCAGCCAAGGAAGTACAGGGCTTGCCTACGAGCAGTACTTC.

This clone turned up a few times. This chain links TRBV6-1 with TRBJ2-3; 8 bases match TRBD2. The CDR3 length is 14 residues. CDR1 is MNHNS and CDR2 is SASEGT in the germline V gene. V lost 6 bases to trimming and J lost 5 bases; unmatched junction nucleotides: 7. The CDR3 spells CASRVGGAGDTQYF. As DNA, the CDR3 is TGTGCCAGCAGAGTCGGGGGGGCGGGAGATACGCAGTATTTT.

This clone was picked up a small number of times. J is TRBJ2-5 and V is TRBV7-6; 8 nucleotides agree with TRBD2. The germline CDR1 and CDR2 sequences are SGHVS and FNYEAQ. The CDR3 loop spans 18 amino acids. V dropped 5 bases and J dropped 1; count of bases not matched to a gene: 15. This CDR3 is CASSRRHSVAGIQETQYF. CDR3 bases: TGTGCCAGCAGCCGTAGACACTCCGTAGCGGGAATCCAAGAGACCCAGTACTTC.

The V gene is TRBV19, the J gene TRBJ2-5, with 10 bases aligning to TRBD2. This CDR3 is built from 15 residues. Losses at the gene ends were 4 bases for V and 5 bases for J; bases not matched to a gene: 7. In germline, CDR1 is LNHDA, CDR2 SQIVND (reference sequence). CDR3 amino acids: CASSTLAGLGETQYF. The DNA for the CDR3 is TGTGCCAGTAGTACACTAGCGGGGCTCGGGGAGACCCAGTACTTC.

The chain links TRBV2 to TRBJ1-5; 7 bases map to TRBD1. V dropped 1 base and J dropped 1; count of bases not matched to a gene: 7. This CDR3 is 17 amino acids long. Germline V gene sequence: CDR1 SNHLY, CDR2 FYNNEI. The chain's CDR3 is CASSEGKQGFSNQPQHF. The CDR3 DNA reads as TGTGCCAGCAGTGAAGGAAAACAGGGGTTCAGCAATCAGCCCCAGCATTTT.

Of note for this clone: Other DNA sequences from this sample encode an identical CDR3 as well. The chain joins TRBV28 to TRBJ2-7; D is undetermined. CDR1 and CDR2 from the germline V gene are MDHEN and SYDVKM. Trimming removed 6 bases at V and 0 bases at J, with 6 bases between. The CDR3 runs 12 residues. The CDR3, as DNA: TGTGCCAGCAGCCCGAGCTCCTACGAGCAGTACTTC. Encoded protein: CASSPSSYEQYF.

This rearrangement joins TRBV7-9 to TRBJ1-1; a possible D gene is TRBD1 (6 bases). Per germline, CDR1 SEHNR and CDR2 FQNEAQ (reference sequence). V lost 5 bases and J 7 bases, leaving 17 bases between the germline ends. This CDR3 has 14 residues. As DNA, the CDR3 is TGTGCCAGCAGCCAACTTTTGGGGGCTAGTGAAGCTTTCTTT. This encodes CASSQLLGASEAFF.

This clone was picked up a small number of times. CDR3 residues: CASSEYRAGGYEQYF. The DNA of the CDR3 is TGTGCCAGCAGTGAATACCGAGCGGGGGGCTACGAGCAGTACTTC. V and J are TRBV25-1 and TRBJ2-7; 9 bases map to TRBD2. This CDR3 has 15 residues. J lost 3 bases, V lost 0 bases, and 3 bases had no gene match. CDR1 is MGHDK and CDR2 is SYGVNS in the germline V gene.

This clone was picked up one time. The genes are TRBV19 and TRBJ2-7; 8 bases agree with TRBD2. J lost 3 bases, V lost 3 bases, and 4 bases had no gene match. Germline values: CDR1 LNHDA, CDR2 SQIVND (reference sequence). This CDR3 spans 14 amino acids. The CDR3, as DNA: TGTGCCAGTAGTATGGTAAGCGGGGGCTACGAGCAGTACTTC. Its protein product is CASSMVSGGYEQYF.

This clone was found a few times. The chain has TRBV5-4 and TRBJ2-2; D is unclear. There are 16 residues in the CDR3. Trimming stripped 0 bases from V and 2 bases from J, with 11 bases between. Per germline, CDR1 SGHNT and CDR2 YYREEE (reference sequence). CDR3 sequence (DNA): TGTGCCAGCAGCTTGGGATCCACTCCCAACACCGGGGAGCTGTTTTTT. Translated: CASSLGSTPNTGELFF.

CDR3 nucleotides: TGTGCCAGCAGCTCGAAGCGGCGGGTGGGGGATACGCAGTATTTT. Residues: CASSSKRRVGDTQYF. The V call is TRBV7-9, the J call TRBJ2-3, with D possibly TRBD2 on 5 matching bases. V was clipped by 4 bases and J by 6 bases, with 17 bases between them. Germline V gene data show CDR1 as SEHNR and CDR2 as FQNEAQ (reference sequence). The CDR3 covers 15 residues.

The J gene is TRBJ2-5, the V gene TRBV7-8; 7 positions match TRBD1. Per germline, CDR1 SGHVS and CDR2 FQNEAQ. The CDR3 is 15 amino acids. V gave up 8 bases and J gave up 1 base; unmatched junction bases: 10. The CDR3 sequence is CASRQGSVSQETQYF. The CDR3 DNA reads TGTGCCAGCCGACAGGGTAGTGTTTCCCAAGAGACCCAGTACTTC.

The chain carries TRBV2 and TRBJ2-7; D is possibly TRBD2 (6 bases). Trimming left V 3 bases short and J 3 bases short, with 15 bases between. The CDR3 has 15 amino acids. The germline gives CDR1 SNHLY, CDR2 FYNNEI. DNA for the CDR3: TGTGCCAGCAGTGACCTCGGGACGGGGGTCTACGAGCAGTACTTC. Encoded protein: CASSDLGTGVYEQYF.

Only one count was recorded for this clone. This chain joins TRBV11-2 and TRBJ2-6; possible D gene TRBD2, 6 bases. From germline, CDR1 is SGHAT and CDR2 FQNNGV. Trimming pared 1 base from V and 1 base from J, leaving 8 bases between. This CDR3 has 16 residues. CDR3 in DNA: TGTGCCAGCAGCTTAGCAGGAGGGTCTGGGGCCAACGTCCTGACTTTC. Translated, it gives CASSLAGGSGANVLTF.

V usage is TRBV5-8 and J usage is TRBJ2-5; 8 nucleotides align to TRBD2. CDR3 length equals 14 residues. Germline V gene sequence: CDR1 SGHTS, CDR2 YDEGEE. Trimming removed 1 base from V and 3 bases from J; junction bases left unmatched: 2. CDR3 sequence: CASSLFSGEETQYF. The CDR3 DNA reads TGTGCCAGCAGCTTGTTTAGCGGGGAAGAGACCCAGTACTTC.

The chain combines TRBV7-8 with TRBJ2-3; 8 bases agree with TRBD2. The V gene's germline CDR1 is SGHVS and CDR2 FQNEAQ. CDR3 length equals 13 residues. With 7 bases clipped from V and 11 bases from J, the junction kept 11 bases outside the gene matches. The CDR3 coding sequence is TGTGCCAGCAACCAGAAAGGACTAGCTGGGCAGTATTTT. It specifies CASNQKGLAGQYF.

CDR3 nucleotide sequence: TGTGCCAGCAGCTCCCCGACTTCCACTAGCGGAGCTACCTACGAGCAGTACTTC. Its translation is CASSSPTSTSGATYEQYF. This chain connects TRBV5-8 to TRBJ2-7; 8 nucleotides agree with TRBD2. The J segment lost 2 bases and the V segment lost 3 bases, leaving 16 bases of the junction unmatched. CDR1 SGHTS and CDR2 YDEGEE come from the germline V gene. This CDR3 comprises 18 residues.

The chain couples TRBV5-5 to TRBJ1-2; D is perhaps TRBD1 (6 bases). Trimming pared 4 bases from V and 4 bases from J, leaving 23 bases between. The germline CDR1 and CDR2 sequences are SGHKS and YYEKEE (reference sequence). The CDR3 consists of 17 residues. As DNA, the CDR3 is TGTGCCAGCAGCCCCCTGGGGGGGCGGGAGTCTGGCTATGGCTACACCTTC. Translation: CASSPLGGRESGYGYTF.

V and J are TRBV6-5 and TRBJ1-1; D unresolved. The CDR3 is 14 residues long. The ends were cut back, 5 bases at V and 0 bases at J, with 10 bases in the middle. The germline V gene has CDR1 MNHEY and CDR2 SVGAGI. The CDR3 sequence: CASSPQLMNTEAFF. In nucleotides, the CDR3 is TGTGCCAGCAGTCCACAGCTCATGAACACTGAAGCTTTCTTT.

The CDR3 region is CASSGMGAGQGFWDEQFF. The CDR3 region has the DNA TGTGCCAGCAGCGGTATGGGGGCCGGACAGGGGTTCTGGGATGAGCAGTTCTTC. This chain joins TRBV9 and TRBJ2-1; 9 nucleotides align to TRBD1. V shed 3 bases and J 8 bases; nucleotides not matched to a gene: 18. This CDR3 is 18 amino acids long. Looked up from germline, CDR1 is SGDLS and CDR2 is YYNGEE.

The V gene is TRBV9, the J gene TRBJ1-1; 7 nucleotides line up with TRBD1. Germline assignment: CDR1 SGDLS and CDR2 YYNGEE. The CDR3 is 15 residues long. Germline trimming cut 4 bases from V and 5 bases from J; bases unmatched to any gene: 11. In DNA, the CDR3 is TGTGCCAGCAGCCCGTATGTACAGGGGTTGACTGAAGCTTTCTTT. Translation gives CASSPYVQGLTEAFF.

This chain joins TRBV19 and TRBJ2-3; D remains unclear. V lost 7 bases, J lost 5 bases, and 25 bases lay in between. CDR1 is LNHDA, CDR2 SQIVND, per germline (reference sequence). The CDR3 runs 17 residues. The CDR3 DNA reads TGTGCCAGTACCCTAGACCCCAGCGCCTTGGGTCAAGATACGCAGTATTTT. Amino acids: CASTLDPSALGQDTQYF. The full variable domain, rest sourced from reference TRBV19 and TRBJ2-3, is DGGITQSPKYLFRKEGQNVTLSCEQNLNHDAMYWYRQDPGQGLRLIYYSQIVNDFQKGDIAEGYSVSREKKESFPLTVTSAQKNPTAFYLCASTLDPSALGQDTQYFGPGTRLTVL.